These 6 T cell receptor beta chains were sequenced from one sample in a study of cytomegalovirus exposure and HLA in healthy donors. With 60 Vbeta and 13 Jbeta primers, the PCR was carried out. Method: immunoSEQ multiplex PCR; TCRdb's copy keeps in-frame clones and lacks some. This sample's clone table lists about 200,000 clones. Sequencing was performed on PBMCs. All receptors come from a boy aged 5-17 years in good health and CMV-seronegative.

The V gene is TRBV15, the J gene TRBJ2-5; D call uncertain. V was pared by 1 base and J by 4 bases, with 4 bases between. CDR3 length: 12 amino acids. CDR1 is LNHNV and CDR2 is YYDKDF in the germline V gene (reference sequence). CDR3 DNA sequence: TGTGCCACCAGCAGAGCGGGAGAGACCCAGTACTTC. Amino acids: CATSRAGETQYF.

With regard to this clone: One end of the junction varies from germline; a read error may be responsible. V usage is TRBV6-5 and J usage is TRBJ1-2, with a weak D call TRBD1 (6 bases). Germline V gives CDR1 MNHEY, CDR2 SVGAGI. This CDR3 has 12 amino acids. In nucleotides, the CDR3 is TGTGCCACCGGGACAAGGGGTTCTGAGGGGGCCTTC. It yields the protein CATGTRGSEGAF.

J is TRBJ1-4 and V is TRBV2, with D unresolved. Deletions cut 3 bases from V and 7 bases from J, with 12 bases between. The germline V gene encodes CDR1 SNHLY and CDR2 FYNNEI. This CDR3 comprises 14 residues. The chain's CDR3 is CASSDSGVGEKLFF. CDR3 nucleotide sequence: TGTGCCAGCAGTGATAGTGGTGTCGGTGAAAAACTGTTTTTT.

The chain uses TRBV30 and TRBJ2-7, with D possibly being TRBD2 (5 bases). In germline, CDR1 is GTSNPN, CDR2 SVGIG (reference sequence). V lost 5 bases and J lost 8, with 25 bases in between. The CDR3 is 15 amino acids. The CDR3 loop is CAWGKSGPGDNKQYF. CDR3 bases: TGTGCCTGGGGTAAATCCGGGCCCGGGGATAATAAGCAGTACTTC.

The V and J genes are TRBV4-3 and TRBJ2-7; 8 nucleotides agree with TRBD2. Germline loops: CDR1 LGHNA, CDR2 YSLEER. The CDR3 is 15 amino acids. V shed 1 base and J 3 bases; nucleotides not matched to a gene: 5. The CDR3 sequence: CASSQAATSGYEQYF. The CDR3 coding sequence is TGCGCCAGCAGCCAAGCAGCTACTAGCGGCTACGAGCAGTACTTC.

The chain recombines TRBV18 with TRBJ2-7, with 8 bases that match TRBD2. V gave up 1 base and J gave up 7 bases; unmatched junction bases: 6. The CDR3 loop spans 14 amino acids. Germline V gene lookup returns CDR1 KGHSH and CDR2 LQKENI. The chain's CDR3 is CASSPLERGGEQYF. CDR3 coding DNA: TGTGCCAGCTCACCACTTGAACGGGGGGGAGAGCAGTACTTC.